The clone carrying this T cell receptor (beta chain) was seen only a few times. What it binds is not known. The sample belongs to a study of metastatic and nonmetastatic thyroid tumors. The study, taken as a whole, reports: Relative to benign nodules, malignant thyroid tumors were reportedly characterized by significantly elevated TCR beta diversity in blood and tumor.

Via MiXCR, TCRdb re-called the PCR reads. The sample shows tens of thousands of clones, approximately 20% of them seen only once. The CDR3 contains 13 residues. Germline V gene data show CDR1 as LNHDA and CDR2 as SQIVND (reference sequence). Trimming removed 10 bases at V and 6 bases at J, with 17 bases between. Ahead of thyroid surgery, no patient had received treatment of any kind. The chain employs TRBV19 and TRBJ2-3; D is unresolved. Sequenced input: blood. The receptor was isolated from a male donor with papillary thyroid cancer or a benign thyroid nodule (not recorded which). Some clones in this sample may be carry-over from other donors' samples. Here the CDR3 reads CATSSVRADTQYF. The CDR3, as DNA: TGTGCCACCTCCTCAGTGCGTGCCGATACGCAGTATTTT.